This TCR beta chain was captured in a study of T-cell reconstitution after alpha-beta-depleted transplantation in children. On this clonotype: Its antigen is not identified.

The TCRbeta library was prepared with unique molecular identifiers. TCRdb itself ran the PCR reads through MiXCR, one entry per CDR3 protein. The sample carries 200,000 to 250,000 distinct CDR3 sequences, about 8.2% recorded once. This CDR3 is built from 13 residues. Per germline, CDR1 MGHDK and CDR2 SYGVNS. V lost 3 bases and J lost 0, with 5 bases in between. General observations from the study: Surviving thymic progenitors and recipient T cells were the source of high TCRbeta diversity at day 60 in some patients. T-cell counts and diversity at one year post-transplant came mainly from newly produced T cells. Expanded graft clones numbering several hundred reportedly gave rise to alpha-beta T cells about two months after transplant.

The specimen was PBMCs, mostly from graft donor cells, collected 360 days after TCRalphabeta/CD19-depleted stem cell transplant. The clonotype comes from a male patient aged 2-10 years who had a stem cell transplant for acute myeloid leukemia, so the T cells may come from the graft donor. This chain uses TRBV25-1 with TRBJ1-1; D not resolved. CDR3 region: CASSERMNTEAFF. CDR3 bases: TGTGCCAGCAGTGAGCGAATGAACACTGAAGCTTTCTTT.